The clone carrying this TCR beta chain was seen a few times. This sample was included in a study of response to subunit inactivated influenza vaccine. V was trimmed by 0 bases and J by 7 bases, leaving 12 bases between them. This CDR3 region has 14 residues. The germline gives CDR1 MGHRA, CDR2 YSYEKL. TCRdb used MiXCR to reprocess the RT-PCR reads, holding one entry per CDR3 protein. The table has hundreds of thousands of distinct CDR3 sequences, around 10% seen once. These sequences were also reported in another study, on T cells expressing NK-cell markers. That report adds: cDNA encoding TCR beta was synthesized via 5'RACE template switching incorporating UMIs.

The V and J genes are TRBV4-1 and TRBJ1-1; TRBD1 might be the D (6 bases). This TCR was sampled from a man in his fifties or sixties who received an inactivated influenza vaccine. The source was PBMCs from blood, collected on the day of vaccination. CDR3 region: CASSQEGGLGEAFF. The CDR3 DNA reads as TGCGCCAGCAGCCAAGAAGGGGGGTTAGGTGAAGCTTTCTTT.